The clone carrying this T cell receptor beta chain was seen a single time. The data were produced by immunoSEQ multiplex PCR, yet TCRdb's version contains in-frame clones alone and is incomplete. The data show around 170,000 clones, around 89% seen once. This record belongs to a study of control samples from healthy donors and cancer patients. Germline V gene data show CDR1 as KGHSH and CDR2 as LQKENI. V lost 3 bases, J lost 8 bases, and 6 bases stayed unmatched. This CDR3 has 15 amino acids. The material sequenced was blood. This TCR came from a woman aged 50 to 60 in good health. The chain recombines TRBV18 with TRBJ2-1, with TRBD1 identical over 11 bases. The CDR3 DNA sequence: TGTGCCAGCTCACCCGGGACAGGGGGACTCCATGAGCAGTTCTTC. This encodes CASSPGTGGLHEQFF.